What follows are 7 T cell receptor beta chains derived from one specimen sequenced in a study of blood T cell repertoires in COVID-19. Using immunoSEQ multiplex PCR, the repertoire was profiled, and TCRdb retains in-frame clones only, with some absent. This table has under 150,000 clones, 75% to 85% appearing once. The sequencing sample was made of peripheral blood. These TCRs come from a woman of 80 years or more with acute or convalescent COVID-19.

This chain links TRBV19 with TRBJ2-2; TRBD2 matches 7 bases. This CDR3 region has 14 residues. V was clipped by 6 bases and J by 1 base; unmatched bases: 2. Germline values: CDR1 LNHDA, CDR2 SQIVND (reference sequence). DNA of the CDR3: TGTGCCAGTAGGTTAGCGGGGAACACCGGGGAGCTGTTTTTT. Residues: CASRLAGNTGELFF.

This sequence joins TRBV12-2 and TRBJ2-3; the table's D call, TRBD1, has no DNA check behind it. TRBV12-2 counts as a pseudogene. The CDR3 runs to 14 residues. CDR3 coding DNA: TGTGCAAGTCGCTCAGGCCCCAGCACAGATACGCAGTATTTT. Translated, it gives CASRSGPSTDTQYF.

The rearrangement links TRBV18 to TRBJ2-1; the D is unclear. The CDR3 is made up of 14 amino acids. Trimming removed 2 bases from V and 7 bases from J, with 12 bases in between. Germline V gene data show CDR1 as KGHSH and CDR2 as LQKENI. This chain's CDR3 is CASSPEVARNEQFF. The CDR3 DNA reads as TGTGCCAGCTCACCAGAGGTCGCCCGAAATGAGCAGTTCTTC.

This chain links TRBV19 with TRBJ2-1; 10 positions match TRBD2. This CDR3 spans 16 amino acids. V shed 3 bases and J 7 bases; nucleotides not matched to a gene: 9. CDR1 is LNHDA, CDR2 SQIVND, per germline (reference sequence). The CDR3 region is CASSIWASGRGNEQFF. The CDR3 coding sequence is TGTGCCAGTAGTATTTGGGCTAGCGGGAGAGGAAATGAGCAGTTCTTC.

This sequence joins TRBV2 and TRBJ1-2; 10 positions agree with TRBD1. J was trimmed by 5 bases and V by 1 base; bases with no gene match: 13. This CDR3 is built from 18 residues. Germline loops: CDR1 SNHLY, CDR2 FYNNEI. As DNA, the CDR3 is TGTGCCAGCAGTGAAGTTCTTGTTTGGGACAGGGGTCGGTATGGCTACACCTTC. This sequence encodes CASSEVLVWDRGRYGYTF.

This clone was found a few times. The genes are TRBV19 and TRBJ1-6; no definite D call. Trimming stripped 4 bases from V and 7 bases from J, with 14 bases between. This CDR3 has 15 residues. Germline CDR1 and CDR2: LNHDA and SQIVND (reference sequence). DNA of the CDR3: TGTGCCAGTAGTACGCGGGCCACGGGGAATTCACCCCTCCACTTT. It specifies CASSTRATGNSPLHF.

J is TRBJ1-5 and V is TRBV7-2; possibly TRBD1 for D (5 bases). Germline V lookup: CDR1 SGHTA, CDR2 FQGNSA. This CDR3 is 16 amino acids long. Trimming shortened V by 0 bases and J by 6 bases, and 15 bases separated the two germline ends. The CDR3 nucleotides read TGTGCCAGCAGCTTAGCGGCGGGGGAGCGTAGTCAGCCCCAGCATTTT. Its protein product is CASSLAAGERSQPQHF.